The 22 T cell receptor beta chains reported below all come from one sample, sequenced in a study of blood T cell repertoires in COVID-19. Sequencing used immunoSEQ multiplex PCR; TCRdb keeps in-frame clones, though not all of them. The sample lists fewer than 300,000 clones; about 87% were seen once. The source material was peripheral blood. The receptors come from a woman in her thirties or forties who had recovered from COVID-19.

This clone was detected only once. The CDR3: CASSFRGQPNQPQHF. The CDR3 DNA is TGCGCCAGCAGCTTCCGAGGGCAGCCTAATCAGCCCCAGCATTTT. V gene TRBV4-1 combines with J gene TRBJ1-5; D is unclear. V was trimmed by 5 bases and J by 4 bases, leaving 15 bases between them. Germline-derived CDR1 and CDR2 are MGHRA and YSYEKL. The CDR3 sequence is 15 residues long.

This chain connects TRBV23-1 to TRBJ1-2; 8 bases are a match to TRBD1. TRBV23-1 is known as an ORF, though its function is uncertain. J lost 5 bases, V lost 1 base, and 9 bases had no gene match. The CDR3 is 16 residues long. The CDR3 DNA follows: TGCGCCAGCAGTCAATTTATCAGCGACAGGGGATATGGCTACACCTTC. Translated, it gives CASSQFISDRGYGYTF.

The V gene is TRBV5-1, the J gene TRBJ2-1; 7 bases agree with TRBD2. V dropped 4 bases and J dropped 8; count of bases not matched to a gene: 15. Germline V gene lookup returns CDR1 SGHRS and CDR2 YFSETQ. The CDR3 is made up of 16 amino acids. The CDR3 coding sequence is TGCGCCAGCAGCCGAGGAAGTGGGGCGGGGGACGATGAGCAGTTCTTC. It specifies CASSRGSGAGDDEQFF.

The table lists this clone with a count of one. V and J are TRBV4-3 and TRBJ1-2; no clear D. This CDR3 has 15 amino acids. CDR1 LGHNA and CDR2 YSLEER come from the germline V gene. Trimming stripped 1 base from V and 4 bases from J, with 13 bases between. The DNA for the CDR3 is TGCGCCAGCAGCCAAGGGGTAGCGACGGGCTATGGCTACACCTTC. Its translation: CASSQGVATGYGYTF.

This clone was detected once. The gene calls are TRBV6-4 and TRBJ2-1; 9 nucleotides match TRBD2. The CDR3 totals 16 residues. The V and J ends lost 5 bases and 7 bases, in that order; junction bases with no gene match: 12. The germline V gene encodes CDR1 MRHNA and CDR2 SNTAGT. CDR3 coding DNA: TGTGCCAGCAGTCCCAGAGCGGGGGGTCTTACGAATGAGCAGTTCTTC. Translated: CASSPRAGGLTNEQFF.

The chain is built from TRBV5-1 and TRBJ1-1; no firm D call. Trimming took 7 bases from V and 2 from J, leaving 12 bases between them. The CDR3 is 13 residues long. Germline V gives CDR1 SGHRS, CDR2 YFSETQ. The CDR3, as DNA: TGCGCCAGCGCCGATCAGGCCAACACTGAAGCTTTCTTT. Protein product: CASADQANTEAFF.

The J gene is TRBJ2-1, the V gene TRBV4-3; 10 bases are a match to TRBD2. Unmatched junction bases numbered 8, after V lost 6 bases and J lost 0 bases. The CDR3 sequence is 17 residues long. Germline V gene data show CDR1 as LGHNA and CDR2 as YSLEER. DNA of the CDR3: TGCGCCAGCAGTCTAGCGGGGGCCCCAAGCTCCTACAATGAGCAGTTCTTC. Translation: CASSLAGAPSSYNEQFF.

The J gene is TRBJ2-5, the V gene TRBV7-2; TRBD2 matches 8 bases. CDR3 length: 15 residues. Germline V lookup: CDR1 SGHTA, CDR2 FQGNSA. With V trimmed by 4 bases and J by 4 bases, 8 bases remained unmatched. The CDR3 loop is CASSYYSGTRETQYF. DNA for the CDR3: TGTGCCAGCAGCTACTACTCCGGGACTAGAGAGACCCAGTACTTC.

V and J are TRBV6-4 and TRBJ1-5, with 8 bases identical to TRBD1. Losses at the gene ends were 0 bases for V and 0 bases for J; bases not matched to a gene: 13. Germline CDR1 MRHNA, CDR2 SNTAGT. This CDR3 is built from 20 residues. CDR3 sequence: CASSDSLTGGTIYSNQPQHF. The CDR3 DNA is TGTGCCAGCAGTGACTCGCTCACAGGGGGGACAATTTATAGCAATCAGCCCCAGCATTTT.

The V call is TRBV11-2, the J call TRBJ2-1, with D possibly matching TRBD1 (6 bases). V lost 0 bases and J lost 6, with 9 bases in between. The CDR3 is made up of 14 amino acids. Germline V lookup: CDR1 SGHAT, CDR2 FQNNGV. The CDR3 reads CASSLEGASNEQFF. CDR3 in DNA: TGTGCCAGCAGCTTAGAGGGGGCAAGCAATGAGCAGTTCTTC.

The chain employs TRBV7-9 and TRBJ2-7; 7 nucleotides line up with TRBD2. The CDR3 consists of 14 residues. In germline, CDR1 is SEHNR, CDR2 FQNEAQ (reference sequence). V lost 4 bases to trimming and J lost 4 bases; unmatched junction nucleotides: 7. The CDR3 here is CASSSGTTKYEQYF. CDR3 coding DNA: TGTGCCAGCAGCTCCGGGACTACCAAATACGAGCAGTACTTC. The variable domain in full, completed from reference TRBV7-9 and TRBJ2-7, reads DTGVSQNPRHKITKRGQNVTFRCDPISEHNRLYWYRQTLGQGPEFLTYFQNEAQLEKSRLLSDRFSAERPKGSFSTLEIQRTEQGDSAMYLCASSSGTTKYEQYFGPGTRLTVT.

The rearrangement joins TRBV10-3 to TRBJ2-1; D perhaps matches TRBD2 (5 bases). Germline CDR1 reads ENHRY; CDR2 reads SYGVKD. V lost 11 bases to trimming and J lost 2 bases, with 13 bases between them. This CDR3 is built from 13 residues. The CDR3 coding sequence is TGTGCCGCGGCGATGGAGGCCTACAATGAGCAGTTCTTC. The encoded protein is CAAAMEAYNEQFF.

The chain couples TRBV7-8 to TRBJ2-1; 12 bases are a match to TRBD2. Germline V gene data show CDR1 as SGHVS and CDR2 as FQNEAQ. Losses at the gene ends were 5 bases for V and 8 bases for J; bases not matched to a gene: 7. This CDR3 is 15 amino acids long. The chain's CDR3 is CASSPTSGGFHEQFF. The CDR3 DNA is TGTGCCAGCAGCCCGACTAGCGGGGGCTTCCATGAGCAGTTCTTC.

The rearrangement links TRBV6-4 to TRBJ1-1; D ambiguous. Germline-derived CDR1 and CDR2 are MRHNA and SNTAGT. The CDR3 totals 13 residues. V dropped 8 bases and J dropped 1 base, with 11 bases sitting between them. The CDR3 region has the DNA TGTGCCAGCCGGGAGGGATCGAACACTGAAGCTTTCTTT. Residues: CASREGSNTEAFF.

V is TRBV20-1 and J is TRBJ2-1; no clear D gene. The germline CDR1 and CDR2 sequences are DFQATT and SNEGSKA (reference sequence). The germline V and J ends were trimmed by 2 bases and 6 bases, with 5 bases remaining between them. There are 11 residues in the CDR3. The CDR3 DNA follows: TGCAGTGCTAGAAACAGCAATGAGCAGTTCTTC. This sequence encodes CSARNSNEQFF.

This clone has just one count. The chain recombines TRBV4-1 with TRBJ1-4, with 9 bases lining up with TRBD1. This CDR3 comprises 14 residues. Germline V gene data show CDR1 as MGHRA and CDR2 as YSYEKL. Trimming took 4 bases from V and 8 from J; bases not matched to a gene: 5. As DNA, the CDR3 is TGCGCCAGCAGCCTACAGGGGGCTTGGGAAAAACTGTTTTTT. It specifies CASSLQGAWEKLFF.

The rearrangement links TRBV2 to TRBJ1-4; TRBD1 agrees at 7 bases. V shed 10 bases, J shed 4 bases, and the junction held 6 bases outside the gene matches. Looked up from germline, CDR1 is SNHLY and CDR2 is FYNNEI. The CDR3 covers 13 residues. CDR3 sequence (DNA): TGTGCCACAGAGGGACAGCTTAATGAAAAACTGTTTTTT. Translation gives CATEGQLNEKLFF.

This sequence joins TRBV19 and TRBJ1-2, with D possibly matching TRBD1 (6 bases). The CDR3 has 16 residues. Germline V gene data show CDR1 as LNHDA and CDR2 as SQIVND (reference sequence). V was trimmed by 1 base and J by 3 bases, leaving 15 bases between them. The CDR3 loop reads CASSIGGGHDDYGYTF. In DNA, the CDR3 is TGTGCCAGTAGTATAGGCGGGGGGCACGACGACTATGGCTACACCTTC.

CDR3 nucleotides: TGCGCCAGCAGCCGAGAAACAACAGGGAGGGGAACTGAAGCTTTCTTT. Translated, it gives CASSRETTGRGTEAFF. The rearrangement links TRBV4-1 to TRBJ1-1; D might be TRBD1 (6 bases). V lost 4 bases, J lost 5 bases, and 20 bases lay in between. Germline CDR1 and CDR2: MGHRA and YSYEKL. This CDR3 spans 16 amino acids.

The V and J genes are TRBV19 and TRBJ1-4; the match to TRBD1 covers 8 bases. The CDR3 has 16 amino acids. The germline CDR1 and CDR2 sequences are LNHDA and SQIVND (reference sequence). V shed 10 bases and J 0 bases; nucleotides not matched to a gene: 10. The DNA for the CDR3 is TGTGCCACTCAGGACAGGGTGGGGACAACTAATGAAAAACTGTTTTTT. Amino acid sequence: CATQDRVGTTNEKLFF.

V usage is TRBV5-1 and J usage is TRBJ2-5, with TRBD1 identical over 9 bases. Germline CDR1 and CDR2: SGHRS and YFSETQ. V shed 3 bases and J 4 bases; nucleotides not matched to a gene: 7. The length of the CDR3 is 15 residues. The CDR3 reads CASSYTGGLGETQYF. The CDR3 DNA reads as TGCGCCAGCAGCTACACAGGGGGCTTGGGAGAGACCCAGTACTTC. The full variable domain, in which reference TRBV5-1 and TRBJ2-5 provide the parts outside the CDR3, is KAGVTQTPRYLIKTRGQQVTLSCSPISGHRSVSWYQQTPGQGLQFLFEYFSETQRNKGNFPGRFSGRQFSNSRSEMNVSTLELGDSALYLCASSYTGGLGETQYFGPGTRLLVL.

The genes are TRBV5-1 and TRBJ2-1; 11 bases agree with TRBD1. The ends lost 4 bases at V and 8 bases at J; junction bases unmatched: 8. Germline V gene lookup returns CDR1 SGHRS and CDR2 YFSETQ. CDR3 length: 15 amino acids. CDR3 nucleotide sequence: TGCGCCAGCAGCACCCCGGACAGGGGGCACTATGAGCAGTTCTTC. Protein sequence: CASSTPDRGHYEQFF.